The next 18 T cell receptor beta chains were all read from a single sample in a study of T cell repertoires in cytomegalovirus infection. TCRdb reprocessed the reads with MiXCR, giving one entry per CDR3 protein. This table has 500,000 to 600,000 distinct CDR3 sequences, about 15% appearing once. Specimen: CD8+ T cells from PBMCs. These receptors originate from a human donor in good health (CMV status not recorded). Some clones in this sample may be carry-over from other donors' samples.

This chain uses TRBV6-8 with TRBJ2-1; 10 bases agree with TRBD2. CDR3 length: 14 amino acids. Germline loops: CDR1 MNHGY, CDR2 SAAAGT. V was clipped by 10 bases and J by 7 bases; unmatched bases: 10. The CDR3 bases are TGTGCCAACTGGTTGTTAGCGGGAGGAAATGAGCAGTTCTTC. Its protein is CANWLLAGGNEQFF.

This clonotype was detected ten times or more. DNA for the CDR3: TGTGCCAGCGGGGCCCTTGCACCCGCTAGCGGGAGAACCTACGAGCAGTACTTC. Its protein product is CASGALAPASGRTYEQYF. This chain links TRBV12-3 or TRBV12-4 with TRBJ2-7; TRBD2 agrees at 10 bases. CDR3 size: 18 residues. After removal of 8 bases from V and 2 bases from J, the junction contained 18 bases not matched to a gene.

The chain uses TRBV4-1 and TRBJ1-1; 7 nucleotides line up with TRBD1. Germline V gene data show CDR1 as MGHRA and CDR2 as YSYEKL. The CDR3 covers 16 residues. V lost 3 bases to trimming and J lost 4 bases; unmatched junction nucleotides: 11. CDR3 sequence: CASSQSRDSLGTEAFF. In nucleotides, the CDR3 is TGCGCCAGCAGCCAGTCCCGGGACAGTTTGGGCACTGAAGCTTTCTTT.

The gene calls are TRBV19 and TRBJ2-1; D might be TRBD1 (6 bases). The CDR3 has 15 amino acids. Trimming removed 2 bases at V and 10 bases at J, with 18 bases between. The germline gives CDR1 LNHDA, CDR2 SQIVND (reference sequence). CDR3 sequence (DNA): TGTGCCAGTAGTATAAATTTAAGGGGGATGGAGGAGCAGTTCTTC. Translating gives CASSINLRGMEEQFF.

CDR3 sequence reads: CASRGQGPHTDTQYF. For the CDR3, the DNA is TGTGCCAGCAGGGGACAGGGGCCCCACACAGATACGCAGTATTTT. J is TRBJ2-3 and V is TRBV7-9, with TRBD1 matching 10 bases. J was trimmed by 2 bases and V by 6 bases; bases with no gene match: 5. This CDR3 has 15 residues. The germline V gene encodes CDR1 SEHNR and CDR2 FQNEAQ (reference sequence). The full variable domain, in which reference TRBV7-9 and TRBJ2-3 provide the parts outside the CDR3, is DTGVSQNPRHKITKRGQNVTFRCDPISEHNRLYWYRQTLGQGPEFLTYFQNEAQLEKSRLLSDRFSAERPKGSFSTLEIQRTEQGDSAMYLCASRGQGPHTDTQYFGPGTRLTVL.

V and J are TRBV29-1 and TRBJ2-7; TRBD1 aligns across 7 bases. The CDR3 runs to 14 residues. The germline CDR1 and CDR2 sequences are SQVTM and ANQGSEA. With 6 bases clipped from V and 2 bases from J, the junction kept 10 bases outside the gene matches. This CDR3 reads CSVERQGQTYEQYF. The CDR3 bases are TGCAGCGTCGAGCGGCAGGGACAGACCTACGAGCAGTACTTC.

This clonotype appeared many times. J is TRBJ1-5 and V is TRBV6-1; D remains unclear. This CDR3 contains 15 residues. V lost 5 bases and J lost 2, with 13 bases in between. CDR1 is MNHNS and CDR2 is SASEGT in the germline V gene. CDR3 in DNA: TGTGCCAGCAGTTCCTCCCGGGGAGGCAATCAGCCCCAGCATTTT. As protein: CASSSSRGGNQPQHF.

This clonotype was seen at least ten times. The rearrangement uses TRBV6-5 and TRBJ1-5, with TRBD1 matching over 9 bases. Germline V lookup: CDR1 MNHEY, CDR2 SVGAGI. V was clipped by 6 bases and J by 3 bases; unmatched bases: 9. The CDR3 totals 16 residues. The CDR3 DNA reads TGTGCCAGCAGGCCCAGTGGACAGGGGTACAATCAGCCCCAGCATTTT. Translating gives CASRPSGQGYNQPQHF.

The chain uses TRBV7-3 and TRBJ2-7, with 7 bases that match TRBD2. CDR3 length: 13 residues. J was trimmed by 7 bases and V by 1 base; bases with no gene match: 4. The germline gives CDR1 SGHTA, CDR2 FQGTGA. CDR3 DNA sequence: TGTGCCAGCAGCTTAAGGCGGGAGATGGAGCAGTACTTC. It yields the protein CASSLRREMEQYF.

This clonotype was seen many times. This chain connects TRBV6-5 to TRBJ2-2; no clear D. The CDR3 spans 15 residues. Germline lookup yields CDR1 MNHEY and CDR2 SVGAGI. The V end lost 2 bases, the J end lost 1 base, and 8 bases lay between the germline ends. The DNA of the CDR3 is TGTGCCAGCAGTTACGGCGCTTTGAACACCGGGGAGCTGTTTTTT. Amino acids: CASSYGALNTGELFF.

This clonotype was found a few times. The gene calls are TRBV6-1 and TRBJ2-1; D is possibly TRBD2 (5 bases). CDR3 size: 15 residues. The germline V gene encodes CDR1 MNHNS and CDR2 SASEGT. Trimming took off 11 bases at V and 0 bases at J, with 17 bases between the two ends. The CDR3 sequence: CAAHEWESSYNEQFF. The CDR3 DNA is TGTGCCGCCCATGAATGGGAGAGCTCCTACAATGAGCAGTTCTTC.

This clonotype has more than one count but fewer than ten. This chain connects TRBV6-1 to TRBJ1-1; 7 bases align to TRBD1. This CDR3 contains 15 residues. Germline-derived CDR1 and CDR2 are MNHNS and SASEGT. J was trimmed by 4 bases and V by 2 bases; bases with no gene match: 7. CDR3 DNA sequence: TGTGCCAGCAGTGAATTTAGGGGGCTCCGCACTGAAGCTTTCTTT. Translated: CASSEFRGLRTEAFF.

This clonotype appeared many times. This chain uses TRBV7-9 with TRBJ1-1; TRBD1 agrees at 9 bases. The germline V gene has CDR1 SEHNR and CDR2 FQNEAQ (reference sequence). With 5 bases clipped from V and 1 base from J, the junction kept 5 bases outside the gene matches. The CDR3 length is 15 residues. The CDR3 spells CASSPDRGGNTEAFF. As DNA, the CDR3 is TGTGCCAGCAGCCCGGACAGGGGTGGGAACACTGAAGCTTTCTTT.

This clonotype was counted many times. V gene TRBV7-2 combines with J gene TRBJ2-5, with 7 positions matching TRBD1. The CDR3 runs to 14 residues. Germline V gene data show CDR1 as SGHTA and CDR2 as FQGNSA. With V trimmed by 5 bases and J by 5 bases, 8 bases remained unmatched. The CDR3 loop is CASSTRQGGETQYF. In nucleotides, the CDR3 is TGTGCCAGCAGCACACGACAGGGCGGGGAGACCCAGTACTTC.

The V call is TRBV6-2 or TRBV6-3, the J call TRBJ2-7; D gene ambiguous. The ends were cut back, 2 bases at V and 4 bases at J, with 15 bases in the middle. Germline CDR1 reads MNHEY; CDR2 reads SVGEGT. This CDR3 is 15 amino acids long. CDR3: CASSYAEDFPYEQYF. The DNA for the CDR3 is TGTGCCAGCAGTTACGCGGAAGATTTTCCATACGAGCAGTACTTC.

V is TRBV29-1 and J is TRBJ1-5, with 10 bases that match TRBD1. Germline CDR1 is SQVTM and CDR2 is ANQGSEA. This CDR3 spans 14 amino acids. The ends lost 7 bases at V and 2 bases at J; junction bases unmatched: 5. As DNA, the CDR3 is TGCAGCGGCCGTGGACAGGGGGGCAATCAGCCCCAGCATTTT. This gives the protein CSGRGQGGNQPQHF.

The chain joins TRBV2 to TRBJ2-7; tentative D call: TRBD2 (5 bases). The V end was cut by 11 bases, the J end by 2 bases, with 16 bases between. Looked up from germline, CDR1 is SNHLY and CDR2 is FYNNEI. This CDR3 spans 13 amino acids. The CDR3 protein is CAPTEGLPYEQYF. CDR3 nucleotide sequence: TGTGCCCCTACTGAGGGCTTGCCCTACGAGCAGTACTTC.

At least ten counts were recorded for this clonotype. The gene calls are TRBV7-9 and TRBJ1-1; TRBD1 agrees at 7 bases. This CDR3 comprises 13 residues. With V trimmed by 11 bases and J by 5 bases, 11 bases remained unmatched. Germline CDR1 reads SEHNR; CDR2 reads FQNEAQ (reference sequence). The DNA of the CDR3 is TGTGCCTGGCGGACAGGCCCGGGGACTGAAGCTTTCTTT. As protein: CAWRTGPGTEAFF.